Listed here are 20 T cell receptor beta chains from one sample, sequenced in a study of early T cells in non-severe SARS-CoV-2 infection (dated by TCRdb to the early 2020s). The protocol used for the library was 5' RACE. The instrument was a NextSeq 500. In TCRdb, the public reads were trimmed at Q25 with fastp and aligned with MiXCR, with productive beta chains retained. All rows with the same CDR3 protein become a single entry with the most common DNA and genes. The sample table contains tens of thousands of distinct CDR3 sequences; only one count was recorded for roughly 5% of them. Roughly 5.4% of the sample comes from the top ten. Material: whole blood, obtained at baseline. The receptors derive from an adult who was a healthcare worker with PCR-confirmed SARS-CoV-2 infection or an uninfected control (not recorded which).

The genes are TRBV5-1 and TRBJ2-5, with D possibly being TRBD1 (5 bases). Trimming shortened V by 4 bases and J by 6 bases, and 28 bases separated the two germline ends. This CDR3 contains 18 residues. CDR1 and CDR2 from the germline V gene are SGHRS and YFSETQ. The CDR3 sequence is CASSRIRQSPATFKTQYF. The CDR3 DNA reads TGCGCCAGCAGCCGAATCCGACAGTCCCCAGCAACCTTTAAGACCCAGTACTTC.

This clonotype has just a few counts. The chain recombines TRBV6-1 with TRBJ2-1, with D tentatively TRBD1 or TRBD2 (5 bases each). The V gene's germline CDR1 is MNHNS and CDR2 SASEGT. This CDR3 is 13 amino acids long. V shed 8 bases and J shed 8 bases, with 16 bases lying between them. CDR3 in DNA: TGTGCCAGCCTGGGCAGGGTTAGCGATGAGCAGTTCTTC. Residues: CASLGRVSDEQFF.

In regard to this clonotype: This clone may be a read error of a much larger clone one base away. The chain employs TRBV6-1 and TRBJ1-2; unclear D gene. The CDR3 extends over 11 amino acids. Per germline, CDR1 MNHNS and CDR2 SASEGT. Trimming cost V 8 bases and J 3 bases, with 7 bases left between them. This chain's CDR3 is CASEVYYGYTF. As DNA, the CDR3 is TGTGCCAGCGAGGTTTACTATGGCTACACCTTC.

J is TRBJ2-5 and V is TRBV15; unclear D gene. The V and J ends lost 5 bases and 4 bases respectively, with 17 bases between them. Germline V gene sequence: CDR1 LNHNV, CDR2 YYDKDF (reference sequence). This CDR3 region has 15 residues. CDR3 amino acids: CATSVDAPPRETQYF. In nucleotides, the CDR3 is TGTGCCACCAGCGTAGACGCACCTCCTCGAGAGACCCAGTACTTC.

This clonotype was picked up many times. CDR3 sequence (DNA): TGTGCCAGCAGCCCCCGGCCCAGGGACGAGCAGTACTTC. The encoded protein is CASSPRPRDEQYF. The rearrangement uses TRBV7-2 and TRBJ2-7, with D tentatively TRBD1 (5 bases). The germline V gene has CDR1 SGHTA and CDR2 FQGNSA. The CDR3 contains 13 residues. Deletions cut 5 bases from V and 5 bases from J, with 13 bases between.

This clonotype has ten or more counts. The chain has TRBV5-6 and TRBJ1-5; 10 positions match TRBD1. The CDR3 totals 14 residues. J was trimmed by 8 bases and V by 2 bases; bases with no gene match: 4. CDR1 is SGHDT, CDR2 YYEEEE, per germline. The CDR3 region has the DNA TGTGCCAGCAGCTTAGGGGACAGGGGAAAGCCCCAGCATTTT. Protein sequence: CASSLGDRGKPQHF.

This clonotype was recorded at least ten times. J is TRBJ1-5 and V is TRBV30; a weak D match, TRBD1 (5 bases). Germline loops: CDR1 GTSNPN, CDR2 SVGIG (reference sequence). The germline V and J ends were trimmed by 0 bases and 5 bases, with 8 bases remaining between them. The CDR3 sequence is 13 residues long. DNA of the CDR3: TGTGCCTGGAGTGTGGGGGAAGATCAGCCCCAGCATTTT. This codes for CAWSVGEDQPQHF.

This chain links TRBV30 with TRBJ2-5; D might be TRBD2 (5 bases). CDR1 is GTSNPN and CDR2 is SVGIG in the germline V gene (reference sequence). The CDR3 contains 14 residues. V was clipped by 2 bases and J by 0 bases, with 10 bases between them. The CDR3 DNA is TGTGCCTGGAGTAATGTAGCGTACCAAGAGACCCAGTACTTC. Protein product: CAWSNVAYQETQYF.

There are many counts of this clonotype. The chain has TRBV28 and TRBJ2-3, with D possibly being TRBD1 or TRBD2 (5 bases each). V was shortened by 6 bases and J by 0 bases, with 10 bases between the two germline ends. This CDR3 is 14 amino acids long. CDR1 and CDR2 (germline): MDHEN, SYDVKM. CDR3 residues: CASRPGDSTDTQYF. In nucleotides, the CDR3 is TGTGCCAGCAGACCCGGGGACAGCACAGATACGCAGTATTTT.

This clonotype was found a few times. The chain employs TRBV28 and TRBJ2-7; D is perhaps TRBD2 (5 bases). This CDR3 comprises 14 residues. Germline V gene data show CDR1 as MDHEN and CDR2 as SYDVKM. Deletions cut 3 bases from V and 5 bases from J, with 14 bases between. For the CDR3, the DNA is TGTGCCAGCAGTTTCGTCGGGATGTCCCACGAGCAGTACTTC. Protein product: CASSFVGMSHEQYF.

This chain joins TRBV20-1 and TRBJ1-5; 9 positions match TRBD1. Germline CDR1 and CDR2: DFQATT and SNEGSKA (reference sequence). The V gene end was trimmed by 6 bases and the J gene end by 7 bases; junction bases not matched to a gene: 10. The CDR3 length is 14 residues. CDR3 sequence reads: CSAADRGRGQPQHF. In nucleotides, the CDR3 is TGCAGTGCCGCCGACAGGGGGAGAGGACAGCCCCAGCATTTT.

The chain links TRBV24-1 to TRBJ2-5, with no clear D. The germline gives CDR1 KGHDR, CDR2 SFDVKD. With 4 bases removed from V and 1 base from J, the gap between germline ends came to 9 bases. The CDR3 covers 14 residues. The CDR3 DNA is TGTGCCACCAGTGAGGGATCAGCCCAAGAGACCCAGTACTTC. Its translation: CATSEGSAQETQYF.

This clonotype was counted ten times or more. The chain uses TRBV7-8 and TRBJ2-7; TRBD1 aligns across 8 bases. V lost 5 bases, J lost 4 bases, and 7 bases stayed unmatched. The CDR3 totals 14 residues. Germline assignment: CDR1 SGHVS and CDR2 FQNEAQ. CDR3 in DNA: TGTGCCAGCAGCCCTTCCAGGGGGCAATACGAGCAGTACTTC. Translated, it gives CASSPSRGQYEQYF.

There are many counts of this clonotype. CDR3 coding DNA: TGTGCCAGCAGCTTCCTCGCTGGGGGAACAACTAACTATGGCTACACCTTC. Translating it yields CASSFLAGGTTNYGYTF. The J gene is TRBJ1-2, the V gene TRBV7-6; D is possibly TRBD1 (5 bases). V was trimmed by 3 bases and J by 0 bases, leaving 17 bases between them. Germline CDR1 and CDR2: SGHVS and FNYEAQ. The CDR3 runs 17 residues.

This clonotype was picked up many times. This chain uses TRBV28 with TRBJ2-5; possible D gene TRBD2, 6 bases. Germline assignment: CDR1 MDHEN and CDR2 SYDVKM. V was clipped by 6 bases and J by 5 bases, with 13 bases between them. The CDR3 is 13 amino acids. In nucleotides, the CDR3 is TGTGCCAGCAGCCCCTCGGGGGAGGAGACCCAGTACTTC. Its translation is CASSPSGEETQYF.

This clonotype was counted ten times or more. The chain combines TRBV5-4 with TRBJ2-3, with a possible D match to TRBD1 (7 bases). Germline V gene data show CDR1 as SGHNT and CDR2 as YYREEE (reference sequence). This CDR3 region has 15 residues. Trimming removed 4 bases from V and 3 bases from J, with 15 bases in between. The CDR3 DNA follows: TGTGCCAGCAGCCCGCGGGACAGCGAAACAGATACGCAGTATTTT. Its protein product is CASSPRDSETDTQYF.

This clonotype was observed at least ten times. The V and J genes are TRBV5-1 and TRBJ2-1; TRBD1 aligns across 7 bases. Trimming at V came to 3 bases and at J to 6 bases, leaving 9 bases not matched to a gene. The CDR3 consists of 15 residues. Per germline, CDR1 SGHRS and CDR2 YFSETQ. CDR3 in amino acids: CASSYSPGQTNEQFF. The CDR3 bases are TGCGCCAGCAGCTACTCACCGGGACAGACCAATGAGCAGTTCTTC. The variable domain in full, completed from reference TRBV5-1 and TRBJ2-1, reads KAGVTQTPRYLIKTRGQQVTLSCSPISGHRSVSWYQQTPGQGLQFLFEYFSETQRNKGNFPGRFSGRQFSNSRSEMNVSTLELGDSALYLCASSYSPGQTNEQFFGPGTRLTVL.

This clonotype was seen at least ten times. The V and J genes are TRBV12-3 or TRBV12-4 and TRBJ1-6; the match to TRBD1 covers 9 bases. With V trimmed by 3 bases and J by 7 bases, 7 bases remained unmatched. This CDR3 region has 16 residues. CDR3 protein: CASSLGPGQGNSPLHF. As DNA, the CDR3 is TGTGCCAGCAGTTTGGGGCCGGGACAGGGAAATTCACCCCTCCACTTT.

This clonotype was seen ten or more times. The chain joins TRBV6-1 to TRBJ1-5; tentative D call: TRBD1 (5 bases). Germline lookup yields CDR1 MNHNS and CDR2 SASEGT. Trimming cost V 6 bases and J 6 bases, with 18 bases left between them. The CDR3 extends over 15 amino acids. The CDR3 DNA reads TGTGCCAGCAGGGTAAATCAGGGACGCGGTCAGCCCCAGCATTTT. Amino acid sequence: CASRVNQGRGQPQHF.

J is TRBJ2-7 and V is TRBV7-2; D is perhaps TRBD2 (6 bases). Trimming removed 0 bases from V and 3 bases from J, with 12 bases in between. This CDR3 has 15 amino acids. CDR1 SGHTA and CDR2 FQGNSA come from the germline V gene. The CDR3 spells CASSLAGRDFYEQYF. The CDR3 DNA sequence: TGTGCCAGCAGCTTAGCAGGCCGGGACTTCTACGAGCAGTACTTC.